Below are 10 T cell receptor beta chains sequenced from a single sample in a study of blood T cell repertoires in COVID-19. Here immunoSEQ multiplex PCR was the method, and the copy in TCRdb shows in-frame clones only, minus some. The sample has just over 300,000 clones; over 75% are singletons. The specimen sequenced was PBMCs or T cells enriched from blood (not recorded which). The receptors shown here come from a man under 40 who had recovered from COVID-19.

This clone was seen a few times. The rearrangement joins TRBV11-3 to TRBJ1-4; D is unresolved. V was trimmed by 11 bases and J by 0 bases, leaving 10 bases between them. CDR1 is SGHNT and CDR2 is YENEEA in the germline V gene. The CDR3 runs to 13 residues. This CDR3 reads CAGRFSTNEKLFF. The DNA for the CDR3 is TGTGCCGGTCGGTTTTCAACTAATGAAAAACTGTTTTTT.

This clone was recorded a few times. The gene calls are TRBV27 and TRBJ1-2, with D possibly TRBD1 on 6 matching bases. Looked up from germline, CDR1 is MNHEY and CDR2 is SMNVEV (reference sequence). The CDR3 contains 16 residues. Trimming shortened V by 6 bases and J by 4 bases, and 21 bases separated the two germline ends. CDR3 residues: CASRGGYRGSGYGYTF. DNA of the CDR3: TGTGCCAGCAGAGGGGGTTATAGGGGCAGCGGCTATGGCTACACCTTC.

The V and J genes are TRBV2 and TRBJ2-7; TRBD1 agrees at 7 bases. CDR3 length: 15 residues. Germline V CDR1 and CDR2: SNHLY, FYNNEI. J was trimmed by 1 base and V by 2 bases; bases with no gene match: 5. The CDR3 reads CASSETAGGSYEQYF. CDR3 coding DNA: TGTGCCAGCAGTGAAACGGCAGGGGGATCCTACGAGCAGTACTTC.

This clone was observed a single time. The chain links TRBV9 to TRBJ1-4, with 7 bases matching TRBD1. The CDR3 covers 15 residues. Germline V gene lookup returns CDR1 SGDLS and CDR2 YYNGEE. Trimming took 0 bases from V and 6 from J; bases not matched to a gene: 5. The chain's CDR3 is CASSVAPQGDEKLFF. The CDR3 DNA sequence: TGTGCCAGCAGCGTAGCCCCGCAGGGGGATGAAAAACTGTTTTTT.

The V call is TRBV5-1, the J call TRBJ1-1, with 10 bases fitting TRBD1. Trimming removed 4 bases from V and 6 bases from J; junction bases left unmatched: 9. The germline CDR1 and CDR2 sequences are SGHRS and YFSETQ. The CDR3 runs to 15 residues. In nucleotides, the CDR3 is TGCGCCAGCAGCCTAGGGACAGGGGTGTCCCCTGAAGCTTTCTTT. Residues: CASSLGTGVSPEAFF.

V is TRBV11-3 and J is TRBJ2-3; D is uncertain. Per the germline V gene, CDR1 is SGHNT and CDR2 is YENEEA. V gave up 5 bases and J gave up 6 bases, with 6 bases separating them. The CDR3 covers 11 residues. The CDR3 bases are TGTGCCAGCAGCGCGAGGGATACGCAGTATTTT. Translating it yields CASSARDTQYF.

This clone was detected only once. The chain joins TRBV3-1 (or the pseudogene TRBV3-2) to TRBJ2-1, with 8 bases matching TRBD2. The junction had 3 bases not matched to a gene; V was cut back by 4 bases and J by 1 base. The CDR3 contains 15 residues. The germline CDR1 and CDR2 sequences are LGHDT and YNNKEL (reference sequence). CDR3 protein: CASSLSGKSYNEQFF. The CDR3 DNA follows: TGTGCCAGCAGCCTTAGCGGGAAGTCCTACAATGAGCAGTTCTTC.

The V gene is TRBV19, the J gene TRBJ1-2, with TRBD1 matching over 10 bases. The CDR3 sequence is 15 residues long. Looked up from germline, CDR1 is LNHDA and CDR2 is SQIVND (reference sequence). J lost 4 bases, V lost 5 bases, and 7 bases had no gene match. The CDR3 sequence is CASSDPGQGPYGYTF. CDR3 in DNA: TGTGCCAGTAGTGACCCGGGACAGGGGCCCTATGGCTACACCTTC.

V usage is TRBV5-6 and J usage is TRBJ2-7, with D perhaps TRBD1 (5 bases). This CDR3 has 14 amino acids. CDR1 is SGHDT and CDR2 is YYEEEE in the germline V gene. The germline V and J ends were trimmed by 4 bases and 2 bases, with 13 bases remaining between them. The DNA of the CDR3 is TGTGCCAGCAGCCCGATGGCAGGGACCTACGAGCAGTACTTC. This gives the protein CASSPMAGTYEQYF.

This chain uses TRBV28 with TRBJ1-1; D gene unclear. Trimming took 2 bases from V and 4 from J, leaving 11 bases between them. The CDR3 runs to 14 residues. From germline, CDR1 is MDHEN and CDR2 SYDVKM. DNA of the CDR3: TGTGCCAGCAGTTTACCCGCAGGAGGCACTGAAGCTTTCTTT. It translates to CASSLPAGGTEAFF.